The clone carrying this TCR beta chain was counted a few times. Its antigen is undetermined. This CDR3 has 15 amino acids. Germline V gene lookup returns CDR1 MNHNS and CDR2 SASEGT. The V gene lost 4 bases and the J gene lost 4 bases, with 14 bases spanning the gap. The sample comes from a study of CD8 T cells in ankylosing spondylitis. Researchers built TCR beta libraries using quantitative 5'-RACE with molecular barcodes. TCRdb analysed the 5' RACE reads with MiXCR anew, one entry per CDR3 protein. Of over 400,000 distinct CDR3 sequences listed, about 25% are singletons. Whole-study results and caveats: Matched ankylosing spondylitis synovial fluid reportedly showed significant enrichment of disease-linked clones. Within ankylosing spondylitis blood, a TCR beta motif made up of eight or nine highly homologous variants appeared to be characteristic.

The source material was blood, either unsorted or a sorted T cell fraction (not recorded which). This receptor was taken from a male donor with ankylosing spondylitis. The chain combines TRBV6-1 with TRBJ2-1, with D perhaps matching TRBD1 or TRBD2 (6 bases each). CDR3 nucleotide sequence: TGTGCCAGCAGTGTAGGGGGAGGCCGTTACAATGAGCAGTTCTTC. It translates to CASSVGGGRYNEQFF.